This T cell receptor (beta chain) was profiled in a study of blood T cell repertoires in COVID-19. Across the whole study: COVID-19 samples from acute and convalescent phases originated in the United States, Italy and Spain. PBMCs, B-cell-depleted T cells, or T cells were the source of the cDNA or gDNA that made up the material.

Per the study methods: Nucleated cell number was recorded as an estimate derived from reference gene primer amplification. The assay was immunoSEQ multiplex PCR, and TCRdb's table has in-frame clones only and misses some. V, J and clone size reflect that table, while D and trimming were determined from the DNA. This sample has some 99,000 clones, with 81% found just once. Trimming removed 5 bases at V and 1 base at J, with 11 bases between. CDR1 MNHEY and CDR2 SVGEGT come from the germline V gene. This CDR3 is 14 amino acids long. The gene calls are TRBV6-2 or TRBV6-3 and TRBJ1-1, with D perhaps matching TRBD1 (6 bases). The sample consisted of peripheral blood. This clonotype was obtained from a woman over 75 with acute or convalescent COVID-19. CDR3 amino acids: CASSLGGANTEAFF. For the CDR3, the DNA is TGTGCCAGCAGTCTAGGGGGGGCGAACACTGAAGCTTTCTTT.